This paragraph covers one T cell receptor (beta chain) sequence. The antigen remains unidentified. This specimen belongs to a study of cytomegalovirus exposure and HLA in healthy donors. General observations from the study: A previous analysis found most TCR beta V segments productive roughly 90% or roughly 30% of the time. Cytomegalovirus association was assigned to more than 150 TCR beta chains.

A multiplex PCR was run with 60 Vbeta primers and 13 Jbeta primers. Libraries were prepared by immunoSEQ multiplex PCR; TCRdb keeps only in-frame clonotypes and omits some of them. The sample lists over 70,000 clones, 75% to 85% occurring once. Trimming cost V 6 bases and J 2 bases; bases outside gene matches: 1. The CDR3 sequence is 13 residues long. Germline lookup yields CDR1 MNHEY and CDR2 SMNVEV (reference sequence). This rearrangement joins TRBV27 to TRBJ2-1; 7 nucleotides line up with TRBD1. Sequenced material: PBMCs. This sequence originates from a man in his fifties in good health and CMV-seropositive. In DNA form, the CDR3 reads TGTGCCAGCAGCAGGGGGACCTACAATGAGCAGTTCTTC. This sequence encodes CASSRGTYNEQFF.